This T cell receptor (beta chain) was obtained from a study of T cells in tumors after PD-1 blockade. Study-level information: Mean per blood sample: roughly 100,000 templates (roughly 22,000-257,772), some 40,000 unique clonotypes.

This clone was seen a handful of times. Clones were sequenced by immunoSEQ multiplex PCR, and TCRdb holds only the in-frame ones, with some missing. The sample comprises 30,000 to 35,000 clones, approximately 70% of which are singletons, and around two fifths rests with the top ten. The source of this sequence is a human donor with basal cell carcinoma. This specimen was PBMCs, taken after anti-PD-1 treatment.

The CDR3 is CASSQGRGISNQPQHF. DNA for the CDR3: TGTGCCAGCAGCCAAGGGCGGGGAATTAGCAATCAGCCCCAGCATTTT. The V call is TRBV3-1 (or the pseudogene TRBV3-2), the J call TRBJ1-5, with D uncertain. V lost 1 base, J lost 0 bases, and 10 bases lay in between. CDR1 is LGHDT and CDR2 is YNNKEL in the germline V gene (reference sequence). This CDR3 region has 16 residues.